This T cell receptor (beta chain) originates from a study of shared clonotypes between healthy human individuals (dated by TCRdb to 2018 to 2021). Notes on the research overall: The cohort included three men and a couple of women between 18 and 49 years of age. For each donor, three plates each were used for CD4 naive and CD4 memory, two plates were used for CD8 naive, and one plate was used for CD8 memory. To estimate repertoire size and how much clonotypes are shared between individuals, the study performed deep sequencing of blood TCR repertoires from a few healthy adults. To increase sequencing depth and limit assay-specific biases, TCR repertoire library preparation and sequencing were carried out by different laboratories using diverse techniques. Each donor's leukapheresis produced roughly between about 0.9 and 9.5 billion PBMCs. What the authors observed across the whole study: Sharing across a few donors was observed for approximately 4.6% of naive CD4, 3% to 4% of naive CD8, over 2% of memory CD4, and around 0.4% of memory CD8 clonotypes. Compared with non-shared clonotypes, clonotypes shared by all four sorted-subset donors had higher generation probabilities. Sampling was restricted to blood, and TCR repertoires in tissues likely differ from the TCR repertoires found in blood. Even with the large sequencing depth, rarefaction of the sorted-subset datasets indicated that sequencing was incomplete. Because the study included a small number of donors, the genetic and exposure-history diversity represented was limited. Pairwise subsampling led to the expectation that sequencing depth would affect the degree of clonotype sharing among donors. Naive subsets generally had larger estimated clonotype richness than memory subsets did.

Healthy HIV-negative adults with no recently reported acute infections or vaccinations were included as donors. Only Caucasian adults living in Nashville, Tennessee, USA were represented among the donors. CD4+ T cells were enriched by magnetic negative selection, after which naive cells were positively selected on CD45RA and the negative fraction was taken as the memory subset. After blood collection by leukapheresis, PBMCs were isolated using Ficoll-Histopaque density gradient centrifugation and then cryopreserved in the vapor phase of liquid nitrogen. Purity and quantity of every magnetically sorted T cell population were checked by analytical flow cytometry. Genomic DNA was isolated from each sorted fraction and quantified by UV absorbance on a Nanodrop 2000c. TCR CDR3 regions were amplified from genomic DNA by multiplex PCR using the deep immunoSEQ assay. Extracted genomic DNA from each cell subset was distributed evenly across all wells of several immunoSEQ 96-well plates, and each plate was treated as a replicate. Each replicate PCR for sorted subsets received about 0.2 ug genomic DNA, equal to roughly 30,000 T cell genomes. Purified libraries were quantified with a Qubit 3.0 fluorometer, sized on a Bioanalyzer 2100, and re-quantified with the KAPA Library Quantification kit. Every immunoSEQ 96-well plate was sequenced on a separate single-read 150-cycle Illumina NextSeq 550 flow cell. The authors processed their data as follows. Because the immunoSEQ output held only junctional sequences and lacked quality scores, the filtering could not match the filtering applied to full-length reads. To assign V/J genes and CDR3, sequences were annotated using PyIR, a Python wrapper for IgBLAST v1.9, with IMGT germline references. Reads were filtered out if the reads had weak V/J assignments (E-value above 1e-6), no CDR3, stop codons, out-of-frame junctions, or ambiguous translated residues. V3J clonotypes were defined as sequences sharing an identical inferred V gene, J gene, and CDR3 amino acid sequence. Percentage overlap between repertoires was computed as shared unique clonotypes divided by the size of the smaller repertoire. Richness of each repertoire was evaluated using RTK rarefaction, the Chao1 estimator, and Recon v2.1 estimates of unobserved clonotypes. Generation probabilities were computed with OLGA for all TCRbeta clonotypes obtained by the gDNA method from several donors. TCRdb re-hosts the immuneACCESS table, in-frame sequences only. Its copies lack some clones; in the studies checked, an unresolved V gene accounts for under half of them, and the cause for the rest is not known. The V and J calls and clone size are taken from that table; D and trimming were inferred from the DNA. In all, the sample holds 2 million to 3 million clones, and 93% of those were seen once. Approximately 0.35% of the sample belongs to the ten largest clones.

As regards this clone: The antigen it binds to is not known. No quality values exist for individual bases; no much larger clone is one base distant.

The CDR3 runs 14 amino acids, cysteine and phenylalanine included. Kept here is only the CDR3 DNA, which spans 42 bases and is read in frame from base 1. V was cut back by 5 bases and J by 5 bases, leaving a gap of 13 bases between them. For CDR1 and CDR2, the germline V gene lists MDHEN and SYDVKM. Sequences were obtained from naive CD4+ T cells from PBMCs. The intended sense of this specimen's cell subset or site label: CD45RA+ positively selected. Here the chain combines TRBV28 and TRBJ2-1, and possibly TRBD2, on 6 matching bases. This sequence originates from a man aged 18 to 35 in good health. Some clones in this sample may be carry-over from other donors' samples. Here is the DNA: TGTGCCAGCAGTAGAGACGGGAGTAACAATGAGCAGTTCTTC. The resulting protein is CASSRDGSNNEQFF.